This T cell receptor beta chain was captured by sequencing in a study of blood T cell repertoires in COVID-19. The CDR3 has 12 amino acids. Germline values: CDR1 KGHDR, CDR2 SFDVKD. Trimming cost V 9 bases and J 3 bases; bases outside gene matches: 2. The data were produced by immunoSEQ multiplex PCR, yet TCRdb's version contains in-frame clones alone and is incomplete. This table holds under 65,000 clones, approximately 90% found once. The chain has TRBV24-1 and TRBJ1-2, with TRBD1 identical over 8 bases. The sample consisted of peripheral blood. This TCR was recovered from a man aged 45-60 years with acute or convalescent COVID-19. This chain's CDR3 is CATADRDYGYTF. DNA of the CDR3: TGTGCCACCGCGGACAGGGACTATGGCTACACCTTC.